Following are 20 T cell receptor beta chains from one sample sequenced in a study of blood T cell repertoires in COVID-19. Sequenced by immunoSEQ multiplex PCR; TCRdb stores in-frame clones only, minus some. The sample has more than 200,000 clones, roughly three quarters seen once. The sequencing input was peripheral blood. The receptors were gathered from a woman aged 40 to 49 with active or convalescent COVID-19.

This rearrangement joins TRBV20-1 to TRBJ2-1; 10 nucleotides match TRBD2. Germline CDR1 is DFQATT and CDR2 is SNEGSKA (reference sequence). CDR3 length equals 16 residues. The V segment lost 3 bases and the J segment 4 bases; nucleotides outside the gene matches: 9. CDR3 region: CSASRPSGGPYNEQFF. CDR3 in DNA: TGCAGTGCTAGTCGACCTAGCGGGGGACCTTACAATGAGCAGTTCTTC.

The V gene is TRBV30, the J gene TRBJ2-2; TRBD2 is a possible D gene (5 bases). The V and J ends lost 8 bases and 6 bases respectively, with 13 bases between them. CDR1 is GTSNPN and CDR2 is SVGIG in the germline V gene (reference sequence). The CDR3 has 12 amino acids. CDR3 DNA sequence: TGTGCCGGGTGGAGGACGGCCGGGGAGCTGTTTTTT. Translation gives CAGWRTAGELFF.

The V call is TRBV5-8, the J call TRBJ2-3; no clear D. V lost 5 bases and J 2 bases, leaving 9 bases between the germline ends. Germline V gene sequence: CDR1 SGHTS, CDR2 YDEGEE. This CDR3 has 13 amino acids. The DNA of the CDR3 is TGTGCCAGCAGACGAACTAACACAGATACGCAGTATTTT. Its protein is CASRRTNTDTQYF.

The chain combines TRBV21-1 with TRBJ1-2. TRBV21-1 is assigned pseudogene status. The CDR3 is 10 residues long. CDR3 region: CAQRYYGYTF. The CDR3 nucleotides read TGTGCCCAGAGGTACTATGGCTACACCTTC.

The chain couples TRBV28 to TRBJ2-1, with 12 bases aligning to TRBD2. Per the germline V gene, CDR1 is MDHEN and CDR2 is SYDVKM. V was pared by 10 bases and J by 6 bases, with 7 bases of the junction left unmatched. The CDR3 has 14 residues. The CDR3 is CATDASGGANEQFF. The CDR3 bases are TGTGCCACCGACGCTAGCGGGGGGGCCAATGAGCAGTTCTTC.

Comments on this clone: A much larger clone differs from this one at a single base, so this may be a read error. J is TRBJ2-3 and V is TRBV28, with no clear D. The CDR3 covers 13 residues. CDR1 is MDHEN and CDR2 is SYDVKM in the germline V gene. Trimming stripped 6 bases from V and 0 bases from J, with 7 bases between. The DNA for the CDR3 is TGTGCCAGCAGGGCCGGGAGCACAGATACGCAGTATTTT. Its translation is CASRAGSTDTQYF.

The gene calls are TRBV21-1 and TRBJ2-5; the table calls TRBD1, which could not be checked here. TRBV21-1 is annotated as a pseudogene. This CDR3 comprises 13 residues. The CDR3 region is CASIRHSAETQYF. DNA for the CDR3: TGTGCCAGCATCCGGCACAGTGCGGAGACCCAGTACTTC.

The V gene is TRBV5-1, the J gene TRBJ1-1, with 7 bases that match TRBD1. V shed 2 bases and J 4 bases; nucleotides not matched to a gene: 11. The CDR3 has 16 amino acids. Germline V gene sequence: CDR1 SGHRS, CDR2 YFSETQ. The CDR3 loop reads CASSFHYDRAGTEAFF. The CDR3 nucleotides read TGCGCCAGCAGCTTCCACTATGACAGGGCCGGCACTGAAGCTTTCTTT.

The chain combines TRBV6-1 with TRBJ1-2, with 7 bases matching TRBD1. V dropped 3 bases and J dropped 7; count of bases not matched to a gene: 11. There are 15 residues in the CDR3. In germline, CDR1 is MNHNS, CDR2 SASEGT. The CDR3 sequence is CASSEGAGTAVGYTF. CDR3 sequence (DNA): TGTGCCAGCAGTGAGGGGGCCGGGACAGCAGTTGGCTACACCTTC.

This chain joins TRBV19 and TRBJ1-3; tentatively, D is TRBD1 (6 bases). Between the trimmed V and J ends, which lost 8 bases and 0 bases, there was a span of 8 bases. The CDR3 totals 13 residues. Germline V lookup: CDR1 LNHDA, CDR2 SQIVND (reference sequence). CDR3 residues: CASADSSGNTIYF. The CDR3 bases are TGTGCCAGTGCGGACAGCTCTGGAAACACCATATATTTT.

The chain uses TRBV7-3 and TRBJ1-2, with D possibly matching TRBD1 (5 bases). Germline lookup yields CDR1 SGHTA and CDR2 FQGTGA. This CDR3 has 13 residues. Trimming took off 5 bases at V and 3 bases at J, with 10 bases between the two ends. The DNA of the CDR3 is TGTGCCAGCAGCCCGGACAAGGACTATGGCTACACCTTC. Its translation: CASSPDKDYGYTF.

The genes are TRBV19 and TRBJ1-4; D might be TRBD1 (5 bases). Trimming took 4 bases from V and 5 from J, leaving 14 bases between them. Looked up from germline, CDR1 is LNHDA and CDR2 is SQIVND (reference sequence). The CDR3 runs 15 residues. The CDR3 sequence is CASSTPGRGNEKLFF. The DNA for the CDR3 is TGTGCCAGTAGTACCCCAGGGCGGGGGAATGAAAAACTGTTTTTT.

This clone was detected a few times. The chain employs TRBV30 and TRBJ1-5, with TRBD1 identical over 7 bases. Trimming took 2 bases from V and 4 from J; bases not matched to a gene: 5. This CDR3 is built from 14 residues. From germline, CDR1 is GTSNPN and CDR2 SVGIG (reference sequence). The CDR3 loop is CAWSLGTDNQPQHF. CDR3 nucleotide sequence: TGTGCCTGGAGTCTCGGGACAGATAATCAGCCCCAGCATTTT.

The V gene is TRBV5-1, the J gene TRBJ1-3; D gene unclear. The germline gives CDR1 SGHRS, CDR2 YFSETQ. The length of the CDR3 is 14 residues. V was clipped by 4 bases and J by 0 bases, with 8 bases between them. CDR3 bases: TGCGCCAGCAGCCCGTCCTTCTCTGGAAACACCATATATTTT. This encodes CASSPSFSGNTIYF.

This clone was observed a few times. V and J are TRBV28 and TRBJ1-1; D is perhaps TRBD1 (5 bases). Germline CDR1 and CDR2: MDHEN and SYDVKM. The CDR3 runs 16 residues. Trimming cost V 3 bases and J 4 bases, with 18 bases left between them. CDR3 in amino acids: CASSFIGSGRGTEAFF. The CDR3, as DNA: TGTGCCAGCAGTTTTATCGGGTCGGGGCGGGGCACTGAAGCTTTCTTT.

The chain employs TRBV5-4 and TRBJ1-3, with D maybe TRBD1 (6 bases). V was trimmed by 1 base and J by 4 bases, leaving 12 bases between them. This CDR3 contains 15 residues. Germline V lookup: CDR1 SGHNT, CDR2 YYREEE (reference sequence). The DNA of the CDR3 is TGTGCCAGCAGCTTGTCGGGGACAAAGGGAAACACCATATATTTT. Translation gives CASSLSGTKGNTIYF. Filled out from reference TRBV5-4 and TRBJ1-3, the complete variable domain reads ETGVTQSPTHLIKTRGQQVTLRCSSQSGHNTVSWYQQALGQGPQFIFQYYREEENGRGNFPPRFSGLQFPNYSSELNVNALELDDSALYLCASSLSGTKGNTIYFGEGSWLTVV.

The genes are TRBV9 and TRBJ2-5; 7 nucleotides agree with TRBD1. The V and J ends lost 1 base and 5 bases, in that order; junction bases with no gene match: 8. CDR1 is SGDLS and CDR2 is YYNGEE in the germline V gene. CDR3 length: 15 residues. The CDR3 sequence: CASSVREGAQETQYF. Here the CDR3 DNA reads TGTGCCAGCAGCGTAAGAGAGGGGGCGCAGGAGACCCAGTACTTC.

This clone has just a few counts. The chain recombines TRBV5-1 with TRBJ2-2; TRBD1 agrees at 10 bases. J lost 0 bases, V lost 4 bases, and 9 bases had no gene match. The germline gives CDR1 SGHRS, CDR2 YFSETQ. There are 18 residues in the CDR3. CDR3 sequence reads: CASSRGTGALSNTGELFF. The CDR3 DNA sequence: TGCGCCAGCAGCCGAGGGACAGGGGCGTTATCGAACACCGGGGAGCTGTTTTTT.

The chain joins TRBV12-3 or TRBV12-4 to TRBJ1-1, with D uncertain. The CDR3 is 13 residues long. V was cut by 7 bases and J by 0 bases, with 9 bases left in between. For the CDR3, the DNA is TGTGCCAGCACCGTCTCTATGAACACTGAAGCTTTCTTT. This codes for CASTVSMNTEAFF.

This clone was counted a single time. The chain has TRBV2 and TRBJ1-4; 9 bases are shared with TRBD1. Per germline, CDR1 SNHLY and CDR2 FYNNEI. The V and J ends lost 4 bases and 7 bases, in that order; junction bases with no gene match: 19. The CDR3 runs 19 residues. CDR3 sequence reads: CASSGPRQGDVLPGEKLFF. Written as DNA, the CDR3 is TGTGCCAGCAGTGGCCCCCGACAGGGGGATGTACTCCCCGGTGAAAAACTGTTTTTT.